Sequencing of this T cell receptor beta chain was carried out in a study of immune cell composition in non-small cell lung cancer. About this clone: Its specificity is unknown.

The repertoire was sequenced with immunoSEQ multiplex PCR; TCRdb's copy has only in-frame clones and lacks some. In the table there are some 4,000 clones, roughly 77% of which are singletons. V was cut by 2 bases and J by 2 bases, with 5 bases left in between. Germline V gene lookup returns CDR1 LNHDA and CDR2 SQIVND (reference sequence). CDR3 size: 13 residues. Study-wide points: Adenocarcinomas with higher top tumour-associated clone frequency had more reactive TILs. Lung squamous cell carcinoma tumours had significantly higher top 10 clone scores and productive clonality than lung adenocarcinoma.

The J gene is TRBJ2-3, the V gene TRBV19, with D hard to call. The receptor was isolated from a human donor with non-small cell lung cancer. Sequencing input: lung tumor tissue. The CDR3 loop is CASSIQTTDTQYF. CDR3 DNA sequence: TGTGCCAGTAGTATACAGACCACAGATACGCAGTATTTT. Full variable domain (outside the CDR3, taken from reference TRBV19 and TRBJ2-3): DGGITQSPKYLFRKEGQNVTLSCEQNLNHDAMYWYRQDPGQGLRLIYYSQIVNDFQKGDIAEGYSVSREKKESFPLTVTSAQKNPTAFYLCASSIQTTDTQYFGPGTRLTVL.